Presented here are 28 T cell receptor beta chains from one specimen sequenced in a study of vaccination and CD4 T cells after COVID-19. CD4+ T cells that had been cultured provided DNA sequenced with the Oncomine TCR Beta short-read assay. One entry per CDR3 protein results from TCRdb running MiXCR on the PCR reads. The sample yields roughly 16,000 distinct CDR3 sequences, approximately 50% seen once. No cognate antigen is known for these TCRs. Treatment of the sample: approximately 9-day PBMC culture with coronavirus spike peptide pools or control peptides (ViraFEST assay). This material consisted of cultured CD4+ T cells from blood, taken after SARS-CoV-2 vaccination. The receptors originated from a human donor with COVID-19.

V gene TRBV24-1 combines with J gene TRBJ2-5; D ambiguous. Germline V CDR1 and CDR2: KGHDR, SFDVKD. Trimming cost V 3 bases and J 5 bases, with 15 bases left between them. The CDR3 length is 15 residues. The CDR3: CATSDATPVGETQYF. The DNA of the CDR3 is TGTGCCACCAGTGATGCTACCCCGGTGGGGGAGACCCAGTACTTC.

This CDR3 reads CASRMGGLALDTQYF. As DNA, the CDR3 is TGTGCCAGTAGAATGGGAGGACTAGCGTTAGATACGCAGTATTTT. The V gene is TRBV19, the J gene TRBJ2-3, with 9 bases fitting TRBD2. V trimming: 6 bases; J trimming: 5 bases; junction bases outside the gene matches: 9. The germline V gene has CDR1 LNHDA and CDR2 SQIVND (reference sequence). This CDR3 has 15 residues.

A few counts support this clonotype. The chain combines TRBV14 with TRBJ1-1; the D gene is possibly TRBD1 (6 bases). Germline V gene sequence: CDR1 SGHDN, CDR2 FVKESK. The CDR3 runs to 18 residues. V was pared by 0 bases and J by 1 base, with 18 bases between. CDR3 protein: CASSQESGTPRGNTEAFF. CDR3 bases: TGTGCCAGCAGCCAAGAGTCTGGGACACCGAGGGGGAACACTGAAGCTTTCTTT.

DNA for the CDR3: TGTGCCAGTAGCGCGAACAGGAACACTGAAGCTTTCTTT. Its translation: CASSANRNTEAFF. V and J are TRBV19 and TRBJ1-1; D gene uncertain. Deletions cut 6 bases from V and 1 base from J, with 9 bases between. The CDR3 is made up of 13 amino acids. Germline lookup yields CDR1 LNHDA and CDR2 SQIVND (reference sequence).

The V call is TRBV18, the J call TRBJ1-1; D unresolved. This CDR3 comprises 15 residues. Germline lookup yields CDR1 KGHSH and CDR2 LQKENI. Trimming took off 3 bases at V and 5 bases at J, with 16 bases between the two ends. As DNA, the CDR3 is TGTGCCAGCTCACCCCCCGCGGGGATGTGGACTGAAGCTTTCTTT. Encoded protein: CASSPPAGMWTEAFF.

V and J are TRBV10-3 and TRBJ2-5; TRBD2 agrees at 8 bases. V was pared by 6 bases and J by 1 base, with 10 bases of the junction left unmatched. This CDR3 has 16 residues. CDR1 and CDR2 (germline): ENHRY, SYGVKD. The CDR3 here is CAISVGAGGTQETQYF. The CDR3 DNA reads as TGTGCCATCAGCGTAGGTGCGGGGGGCACCCAAGAGACCCAGTACTTC.

The CDR3 DNA sequence: TGTGCCAGCAGCAAAGGGACTTTCTACGAGCAGTACTTC. Translation: CASSKGTFYEQYF. The rearrangement joins TRBV9 to TRBJ2-7, with a possible D match to TRBD2 (6 bases). The V end lost 4 bases, the J end lost 3 bases, and 11 bases lay between the germline ends. This CDR3 is built from 13 residues. The germline V gene has CDR1 SGDLS and CDR2 YYNGEE.

This sequence joins TRBV11-1 and TRBJ2-3; no clear D gene. CDR1 SGHAT and CDR2 FQDESV come from the germline V gene (reference sequence). The CDR3 has 13 amino acids. Between the trimmed V and J ends, which lost 4 bases and 3 bases, there was a span of 8 bases. The CDR3 loop is CASSYLQTDTQYF. In nucleotides, the CDR3 is TGTGCCAGCAGCTACTTACAGACAGATACGCAGTATTTT.

V gene TRBV5-6 combines with J gene TRBJ1-5; D is unresolved. CDR3 length: 12 residues. Germline V CDR1 and CDR2: SGHDT, YYEEEE. V lost 3 bases, J lost 0 bases, and 1 base lay in between. CDR3 residues: CASSYSNQPQHF. CDR3 bases: TGTGCCAGCAGCTATAGCAATCAGCCCCAGCATTTT.

This clonotype is deemed medium-sized (0.01 to 0.1%). The chain has TRBV7-2 and TRBJ2-1; D remains ambiguous. V was cut by 8 bases and J by 4 bases, with 12 bases left in between. The CDR3 has 13 amino acids. Germline V CDR1 and CDR2: SGHTA, FQGNSA. CDR3 in amino acids: CASSKAGYNEQFF. The CDR3 nucleotides read TGTGCCAGCTCCAAAGCCGGGTACAATGAGCAGTTCTTC.

The CDR3: CSAREGGDTRNTEAFF. In nucleotides, the CDR3 is TGCAGTGCTAGAGAGGGCGGGGATACTAGGAACACTGAAGCTTTCTTT. The chain links TRBV20-1 to TRBJ1-1, with no clear D. This CDR3 comprises 16 residues. Germline CDR1 DFQATT, CDR2 SNEGSKA (reference sequence). Trimming stripped 0 bases from V and 1 base from J, with 15 bases between.

The chain joins TRBV6-1 to TRBJ1-3; D call uncertain. Germline loops: CDR1 MNHNS, CDR2 SASEGT. The CDR3 is made up of 13 amino acids. Trimming pared 0 bases from V and 4 bases from J, leaving 4 bases between. The chain's CDR3 is CASSEARGNTIYF. For the CDR3, the DNA is TGTGCCAGCAGTGAAGCGCGAGGAAACACCATATATTTT.

V gene TRBV10-2 combines with J gene TRBJ1-1, with TRBD1 as a possible D gene (6 bases). Deletions cut 5 bases from V and 3 bases from J, with 10 bases between. The CDR3 has 13 residues. Germline CDR1 WSHSY, CDR2 SAAADI. Here the CDR3 reads CASSRDTYTEAFF. CDR3 bases: TGCGCCAGCAGTAGGGACACCTACACTGAAGCTTTCTTT.

The chain is built from TRBV5-6 and TRBJ1-2, with D possibly being TRBD1 (6 bases). Deletions cut 3 bases from V and 5 bases from J, with 17 bases between. Germline V gives CDR1 SGHDT, CDR2 YYEEEE. This CDR3 is 15 amino acids long. CDR3 in amino acids: CASSSGGQPTYGYTF. DNA of the CDR3: TGTGCCAGCAGCTCGGGCGGACAGCCCACTTATGGCTACACCTTC.

This clonotype showed up just a few times. The chain uses TRBV7-2 and TRBJ1-6, with 9 bases identical to TRBD1. The CDR3 has 14 residues. CDR1 is SGHTA and CDR2 is FQGNSA in the germline V gene. The V segment lost 5 bases and the J segment 8 bases; nucleotides outside the gene matches: 4. The CDR3: CASSPRTGDSPLHF. The CDR3 region has the DNA TGTGCCAGCAGCCCTCGGACAGGGGATTCACCCCTCCACTTT.

This chain connects TRBV20-1 to TRBJ2-3; D perhaps matches TRBD1 (5 bases). Looked up from germline, CDR1 is DFQATT and CDR2 is SNEGSKA (reference sequence). Trimming took 3 bases from V and 2 from J, leaving 15 bases between them. The CDR3 runs to 15 residues. CDR3: CSASGFQGFTDTQYF. In nucleotides, the CDR3 is TGCAGTGCTAGCGGATTTCAGGGATTCACAGATACGCAGTATTTT.

The chain joins TRBV20-1 to TRBJ1-6, with 8 bases fitting TRBD1. The germline CDR1 and CDR2 sequences are DFQATT and SNEGSKA (reference sequence). V was pared by 5 bases and J by 9 bases, with 6 bases of the junction left unmatched. The CDR3 loop spans 13 amino acids. This CDR3 reads CSAQRQGSSPLHF. CDR3 DNA: TGCAGTGCTCAAAGACAGGGGAGTTCACCCCTCCACTTT.

The chain has TRBV15 and TRBJ1-5; D ambiguous. The CDR3 consists of 14 residues. Per the germline V gene, CDR1 is LNHNV and CDR2 is YYDKDF (reference sequence). Trimming removed 8 bases from V and 6 bases from J, with 17 bases in between. The CDR3 DNA is TGTGCCACCTCCGGCGGAGGTCCTCTTCAGCCCCAGCATTTT. Translating gives CATSGGGPLQPQHF.

The J gene is TRBJ2-7, the V gene TRBV2, with D maybe TRBD2 (7 bases). CDR1 SNHLY and CDR2 FYNNEI come from the germline V gene. The CDR3 sequence is 12 residues long. The V and J ends lost 8 bases and 5 bases respectively, with 13 bases between them. Written as DNA, the CDR3 is TGTGCCAGCGGGGGGGCTAGCAACGAGCAGTACTTC. The encoded protein is CASGGASNEQYF.

This chain links TRBV2 with TRBJ2-5, with D maybe TRBD2 (5 bases). This CDR3 comprises 14 residues. The germline V and J ends were trimmed by 6 bases and 0 bases, with 11 bases remaining between them. Germline V gives CDR1 SNHLY, CDR2 FYNNEI. CDR3 in amino acids: CASRTGSHQETQYF. The CDR3 coding sequence is TGTGCCAGCAGGACTGGGAGCCACCAAGAGACCCAGTACTTC. The whole variable domain, remainder taken from reference TRBV2 and TRBJ2-5, is EPEVTQTPSHQVTQMGQEVILRCVPISNHLYFYWYRQILGQKVEFLVSFYNNEISEKSEIFDDQFSVERPDGSNFTLKIRSTKLEDSAMYFCASRTGSHQETQYFGPGTRLLVL.

The chain couples TRBV20-1 to TRBJ2-5; D not certain. From germline, CDR1 is DFQATT and CDR2 SNEGSKA (reference sequence). CDR3 length: 16 amino acids. The V end was cut by 1 base, the J end by 1 base, with 16 bases between. CDR3: CSARVGPELVQETQYF. CDR3 nucleotide sequence: TGCAGTGCTAGAGTTGGTCCAGAGCTCGTCCAAGAGACCCAGTACTTC.

The sample holds a few counts of this clonotype. The chain joins TRBV20-1 to TRBJ1-6; 7 bases align to TRBD1. V shed 6 bases, J shed 0 bases, and the junction held 8 bases outside the gene matches. The CDR3 is made up of 16 amino acids. Germline V gene sequence: CDR1 DFQATT, CDR2 SNEGSKA (reference sequence). CDR3 loop: CSAQRQGSSYNSPLHF. As DNA, the CDR3 is TGCAGTGCGCAGAGACAGGGCAGCTCCTATAATTCACCCCTCCACTTT.

The chain combines TRBV25-1 with TRBJ1-1; D gene ambiguous. Per germline, CDR1 MGHDK and CDR2 SYGVNS. The CDR3 spans 13 residues. Trimming stripped 1 base from V and 1 base from J, with 4 bases between. CDR3 sequence: CASSEWANTEAFF. The CDR3 nucleotides read TGTGCCAGCAGTGAATGGGCGAACACTGAAGCTTTCTTT.

This chain links TRBV27 with TRBJ1-3; 8 bases agree with TRBD1. Per the germline V gene, CDR1 is MNHEY and CDR2 is SMNVEV (reference sequence). This CDR3 has 15 amino acids. Losses at the gene ends were 1 base for V and 6 bases for J; bases not matched to a gene: 5. This CDR3 reads CASSLFAGGLNTIYF. The CDR3 nucleotides are TGTGCCAGCAGTTTATTTGCAGGGGGCCTAAACACCATATATTTT.

The chain recombines TRBV6-1 with TRBJ2-7, with D uncertain. The CDR3 sequence is 16 residues long. V was cut by 2 bases and J by 3 bases, with 17 bases left in between. Germline V gene data show CDR1 as MNHNS and CDR2 as SASEGT. DNA of the CDR3: TGTGCCAGCAGTGAACCAGGACGCCTAATCCACTACGAGCAGTACTTC. It translates to CASSEPGRLIHYEQYF.

V gene TRBV6-5 combines with J gene TRBJ1-1; 7 bases are a match to TRBD1. The CDR3 is made up of 14 amino acids. In germline, CDR1 is MNHEY, CDR2 SVGAGI. With 3 bases clipped from V and 6 bases from J, the junction kept 7 bases outside the gene matches. The CDR3 here is CASSYIQGGPEAFF. The DNA of the CDR3 is TGTGCCAGCAGTTATATCCAGGGGGGGCCTGAAGCTTTCTTT.

The CDR3, as DNA: TGCAGTGCTAGCGACAGGGTATGGACCGGGGAGCTGTTTTTT. Protein sequence: CSASDRVWTGELFF. The chain couples TRBV20-1 to TRBJ2-2; 7 bases are shared with TRBD1. V was clipped by 3 bases and J by 5 bases; unmatched bases: 6. Germline V gives CDR1 DFQATT, CDR2 SNEGSKA (reference sequence). The length of the CDR3 is 14 residues.

The table lists this clonotype with a few counts. The junction departs from germline at one end; a sequencing error may be responsible. The rearrangement links TRBV6-1 to TRBJ1-2; D not certain. The CDR3 totals 10 residues. Germline V gene data show CDR1 as MNHNS and CDR2 as SASEGT. The CDR3 DNA follows: TGTGCCAGCAGTGAAGTTTATGCGGTCTTC. It yields the protein CASSEVYAVF.